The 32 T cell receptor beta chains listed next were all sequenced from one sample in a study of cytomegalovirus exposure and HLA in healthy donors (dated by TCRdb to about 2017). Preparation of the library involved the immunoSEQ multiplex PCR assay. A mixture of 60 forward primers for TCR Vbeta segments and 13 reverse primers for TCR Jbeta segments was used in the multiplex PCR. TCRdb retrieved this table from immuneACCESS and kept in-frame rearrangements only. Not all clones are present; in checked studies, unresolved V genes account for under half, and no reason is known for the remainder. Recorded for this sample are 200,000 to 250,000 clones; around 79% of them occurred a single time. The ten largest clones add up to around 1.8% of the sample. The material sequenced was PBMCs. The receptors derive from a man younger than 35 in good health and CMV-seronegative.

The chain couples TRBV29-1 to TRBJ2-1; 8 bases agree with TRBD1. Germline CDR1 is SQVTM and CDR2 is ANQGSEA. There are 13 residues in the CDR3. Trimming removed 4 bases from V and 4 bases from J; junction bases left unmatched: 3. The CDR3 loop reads CSVGRDRYNEQFF. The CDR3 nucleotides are TGCAGCGTTGGGCGGGACAGGTACAATGAGCAGTTCTTC.

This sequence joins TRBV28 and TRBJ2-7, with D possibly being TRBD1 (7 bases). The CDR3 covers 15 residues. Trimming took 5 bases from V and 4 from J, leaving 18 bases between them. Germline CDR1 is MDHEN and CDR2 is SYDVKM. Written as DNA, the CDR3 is TGTGCCAGCAGTCCAGGCGGGACAGCTTTATACGAGCAGTACTTC. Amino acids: CASSPGGTALYEQYF. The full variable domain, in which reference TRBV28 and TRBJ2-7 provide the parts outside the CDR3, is DVKVTQSSRYLVKRTGEKVFLECVQDMDHENMFWYRQDPGLGLRLIYFSYDVKMKEKGDIPEGYSVSREKKERFSLILESASTNQTSMYLCASSPGGTALYEQYFGPGTRLTVT.

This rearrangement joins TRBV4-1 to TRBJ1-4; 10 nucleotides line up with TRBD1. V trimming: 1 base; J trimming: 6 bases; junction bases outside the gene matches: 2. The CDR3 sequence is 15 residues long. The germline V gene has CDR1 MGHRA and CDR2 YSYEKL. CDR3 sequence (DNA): TGCGCCAGCAGCCAAGGGACAGGGGGTTATGAAAAACTGTTTTTT. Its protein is CASSQGTGGYEKLFF.

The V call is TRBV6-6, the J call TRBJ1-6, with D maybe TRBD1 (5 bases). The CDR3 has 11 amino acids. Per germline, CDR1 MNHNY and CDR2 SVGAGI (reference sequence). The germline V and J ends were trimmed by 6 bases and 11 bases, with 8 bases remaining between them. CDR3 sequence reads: CASREGAPLHF. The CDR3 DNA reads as TGTGCCAGCAGGGAAGGGGCACCCCTCCACTTT.

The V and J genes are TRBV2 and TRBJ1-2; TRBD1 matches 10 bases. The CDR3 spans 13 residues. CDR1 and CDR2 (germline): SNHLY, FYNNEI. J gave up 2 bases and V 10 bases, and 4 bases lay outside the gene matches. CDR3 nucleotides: TGTGCCATCCAGACAGGGGGCAACTATGGCTACACCTTC. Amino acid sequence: CAIQTGGNYGYTF.

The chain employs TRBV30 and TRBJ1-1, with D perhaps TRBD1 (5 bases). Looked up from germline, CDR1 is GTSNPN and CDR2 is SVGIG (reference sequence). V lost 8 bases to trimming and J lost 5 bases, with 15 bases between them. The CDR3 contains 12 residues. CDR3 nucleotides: TGTGCCGGACCCCAGGGTGGAACTGAAGCTTTCTTT. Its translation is CAGPQGGTEAFF.

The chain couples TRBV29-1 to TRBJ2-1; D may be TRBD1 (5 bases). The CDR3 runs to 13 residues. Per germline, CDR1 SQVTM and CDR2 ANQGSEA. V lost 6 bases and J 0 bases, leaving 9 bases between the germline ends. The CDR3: CSVRQSSYNEQFF. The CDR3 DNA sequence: TGCAGCGTACGACAGAGCTCCTACAATGAGCAGTTCTTC.

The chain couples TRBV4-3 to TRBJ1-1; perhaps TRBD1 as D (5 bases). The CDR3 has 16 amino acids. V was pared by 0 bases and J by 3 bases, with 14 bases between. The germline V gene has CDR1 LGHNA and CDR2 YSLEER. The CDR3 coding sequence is TGCGCCAGCAGCCAAGAGCCGATAGGGGAATACACTGAAGCTTTCTTT. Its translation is CASSQEPIGEYTEAFF.

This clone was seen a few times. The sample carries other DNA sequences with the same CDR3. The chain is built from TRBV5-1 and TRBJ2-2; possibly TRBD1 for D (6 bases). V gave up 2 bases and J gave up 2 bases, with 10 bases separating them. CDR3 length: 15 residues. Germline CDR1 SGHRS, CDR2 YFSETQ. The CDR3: CASSLTGGNTGELFF. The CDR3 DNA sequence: TGCGCCAGCAGCTTAACTGGGGGCAACACCGGGGAGCTGTTTTTT.

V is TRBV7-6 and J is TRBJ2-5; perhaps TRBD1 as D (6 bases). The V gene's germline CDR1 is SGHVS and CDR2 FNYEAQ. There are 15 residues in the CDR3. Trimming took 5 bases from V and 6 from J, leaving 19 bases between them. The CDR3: CASSPRFARGKTQYF. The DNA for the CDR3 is TGTGCCAGCAGCCCACGCTTTGCCAGGGGAAAGACCCAGTACTTC.

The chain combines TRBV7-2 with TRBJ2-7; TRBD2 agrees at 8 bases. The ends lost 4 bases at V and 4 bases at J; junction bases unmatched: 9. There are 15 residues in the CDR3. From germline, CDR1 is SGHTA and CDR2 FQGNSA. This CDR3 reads CASSSELAARYEQYF. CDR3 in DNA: TGTGCCAGCAGCTCCGAACTAGCGGCCAGGTACGAGCAGTACTTC.

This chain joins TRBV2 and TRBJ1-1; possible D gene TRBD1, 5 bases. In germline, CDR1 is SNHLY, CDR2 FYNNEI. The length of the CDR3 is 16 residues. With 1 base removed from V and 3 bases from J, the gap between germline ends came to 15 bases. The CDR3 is CASSEGHWTTYTEAFF. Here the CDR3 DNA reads TGTGCCAGCAGTGAAGGTCATTGGACAACTTACACTGAAGCTTTCTTT.

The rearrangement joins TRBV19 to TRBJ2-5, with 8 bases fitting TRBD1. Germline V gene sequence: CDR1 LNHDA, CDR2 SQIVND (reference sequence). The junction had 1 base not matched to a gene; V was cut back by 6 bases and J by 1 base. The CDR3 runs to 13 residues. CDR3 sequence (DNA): TGTGCCAGTAGCGGACAGGGCCAAGAGACCCAGTACTTC. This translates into CASSGQGQETQYF.

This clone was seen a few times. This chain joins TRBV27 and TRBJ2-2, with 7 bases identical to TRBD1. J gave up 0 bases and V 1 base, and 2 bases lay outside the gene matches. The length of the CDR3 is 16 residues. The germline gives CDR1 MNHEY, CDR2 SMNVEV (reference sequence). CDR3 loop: CASSLFGTANTGELFF. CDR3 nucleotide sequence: TGTGCCAGCAGTTTATTCGGGACAGCGAACACCGGGGAGCTGTTTTTT.

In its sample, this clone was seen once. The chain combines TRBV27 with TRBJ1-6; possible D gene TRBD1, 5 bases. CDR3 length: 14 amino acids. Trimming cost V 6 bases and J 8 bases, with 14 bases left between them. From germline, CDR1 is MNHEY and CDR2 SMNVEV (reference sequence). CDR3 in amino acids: CASSSGVLDSPLHF. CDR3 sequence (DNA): TGTGCCAGCAGCTCGGGGGTTTTAGATTCACCCCTCCACTTT.

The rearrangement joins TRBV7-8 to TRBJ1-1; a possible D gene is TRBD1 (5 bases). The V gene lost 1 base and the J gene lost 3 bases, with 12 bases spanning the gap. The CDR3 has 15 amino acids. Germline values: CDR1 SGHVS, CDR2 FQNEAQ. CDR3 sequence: CASSLGDSLYTEAFF. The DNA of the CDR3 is TGTGCCAGCAGCTTAGGCGACAGCTTATACACTGAAGCTTTCTTT. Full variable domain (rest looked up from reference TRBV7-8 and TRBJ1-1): GAGVSQSPRYKVAKRGQDVALRCDPISGHVSLFWYQQALGQGPEFLTYFQNEAQLDKSGLPSDRFFAERPEGSVSTLKIQRTQQEDSAVYLCASSLGDSLYTEAFFGQGTRLTVV.

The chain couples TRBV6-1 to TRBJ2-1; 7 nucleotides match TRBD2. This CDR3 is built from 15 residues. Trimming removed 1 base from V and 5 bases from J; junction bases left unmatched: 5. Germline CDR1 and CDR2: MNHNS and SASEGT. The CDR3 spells CASSEVASGDNEQFF. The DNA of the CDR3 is TGTGCCAGCAGTGAAGTGGCTAGCGGTGACAATGAGCAGTTCTTC.

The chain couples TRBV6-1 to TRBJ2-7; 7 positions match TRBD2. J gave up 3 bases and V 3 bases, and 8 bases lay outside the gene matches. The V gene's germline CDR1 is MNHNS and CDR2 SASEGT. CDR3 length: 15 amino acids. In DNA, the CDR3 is TGTGCCAGCAGTGAGCAGGGAGGGAATTACTACGAGCAGTACTTC. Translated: CASSEQGGNYYEQYF.

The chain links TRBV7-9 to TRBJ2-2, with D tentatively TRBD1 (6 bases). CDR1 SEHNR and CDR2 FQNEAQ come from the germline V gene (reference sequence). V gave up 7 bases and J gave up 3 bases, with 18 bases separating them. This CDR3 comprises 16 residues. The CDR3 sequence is CASIAVSRGDTGELFF. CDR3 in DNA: TGTGCCAGCATCGCGGTGAGCAGGGGAGACACCGGGGAGCTGTTTTTT.

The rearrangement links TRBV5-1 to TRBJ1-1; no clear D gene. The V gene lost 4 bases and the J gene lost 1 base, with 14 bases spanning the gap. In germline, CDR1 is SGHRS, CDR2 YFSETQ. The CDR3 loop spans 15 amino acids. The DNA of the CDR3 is TGCGCCAGCAGCCCGGTCGCGGTTTCGAACACTGAAGCTTTCTTT. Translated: CASSPVAVSNTEAFF.

CDR3 in amino acids: CASSLDSSYNEQFF. The CDR3 nucleotides are TGTGCCAGCAGCTTAGATAGCTCCTACAATGAGCAGTTCTTC. The V call is TRBV11-3, the J call TRBJ2-1, with unresolved D. The CDR3 is made up of 14 amino acids. V lost 0 bases and J lost 0, with 3 bases in between. Germline values: CDR1 SGHNT, CDR2 YENEEA. The variable domain in full, completed from reference TRBV11-3 and TRBJ2-1, reads EAGVVQSPRYKIIEKKQPVAFWCNPISGHNTLYWYLQNLGQGPELLIRYENEEAVDDSQLPKDRFSAERLKGVDSTLKIQPAELGDSAVYLCASSLDSSYNEQFFGPGTRLTVL.

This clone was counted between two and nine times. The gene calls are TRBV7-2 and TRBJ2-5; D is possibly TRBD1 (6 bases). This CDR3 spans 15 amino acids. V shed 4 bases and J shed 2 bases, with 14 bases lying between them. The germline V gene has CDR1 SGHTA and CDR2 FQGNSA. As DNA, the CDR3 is TGTGCCAGCAGCTACTCCGGGACAAGACAAGAGACCCAGTACTTC. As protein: CASSYSGTRQETQYF.

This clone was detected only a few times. The CDR3 DNA sequence: TGTGCCAACCTCAGTCCTACAGGGGCGAGAGGAAACACCATATATTTT. As protein: CANLSPTGARGNTIYF. V usage is TRBV27 and J usage is TRBJ1-3; the match to TRBD1 covers 7 bases. The CDR3 consists of 16 residues. Germline V gene lookup returns CDR1 MNHEY and CDR2 SMNVEV (reference sequence). J lost 4 bases, V lost 10 bases, and 16 bases had no gene match.

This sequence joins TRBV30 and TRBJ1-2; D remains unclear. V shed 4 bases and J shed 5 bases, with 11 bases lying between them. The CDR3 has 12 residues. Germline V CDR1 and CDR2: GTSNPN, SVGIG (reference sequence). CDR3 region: CAWTLGEYGYTF. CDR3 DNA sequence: TGTGCCTGGACACTCGGTGAATATGGCTACACCTTC.

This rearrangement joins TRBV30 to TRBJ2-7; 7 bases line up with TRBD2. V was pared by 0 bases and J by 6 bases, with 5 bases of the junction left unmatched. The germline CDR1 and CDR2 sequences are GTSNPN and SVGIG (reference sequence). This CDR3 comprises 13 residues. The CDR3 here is CAWSVPGEGEQYF. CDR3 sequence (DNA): TGTGCCTGGAGTGTACCTGGGGAGGGCGAGCAGTACTTC.

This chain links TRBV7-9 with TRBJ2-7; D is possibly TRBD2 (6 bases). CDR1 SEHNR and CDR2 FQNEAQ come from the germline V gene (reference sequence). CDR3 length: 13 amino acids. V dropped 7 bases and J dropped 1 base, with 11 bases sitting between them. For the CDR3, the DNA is TGTGCCAGCACCCAGGAGGGGTCCTACGAGCAGTACTTC. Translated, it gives CASTQEGSYEQYF.

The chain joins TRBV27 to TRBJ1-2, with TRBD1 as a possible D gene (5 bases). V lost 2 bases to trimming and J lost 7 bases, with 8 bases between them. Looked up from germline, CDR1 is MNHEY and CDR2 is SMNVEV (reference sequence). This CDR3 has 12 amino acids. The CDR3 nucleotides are TGTGCCAGCAGTTTAAGGGGTTCTGGCTACACCTTC. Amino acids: CASSLRGSGYTF.

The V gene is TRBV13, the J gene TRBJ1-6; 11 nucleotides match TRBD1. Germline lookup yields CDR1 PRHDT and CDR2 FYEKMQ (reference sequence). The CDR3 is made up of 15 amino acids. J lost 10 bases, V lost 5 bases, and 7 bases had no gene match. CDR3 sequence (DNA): TGTGCCAGCAGCCCCAAGGACAGGGGGCACTCACCCCTCCACTTT. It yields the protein CASSPKDRGHSPLHF.

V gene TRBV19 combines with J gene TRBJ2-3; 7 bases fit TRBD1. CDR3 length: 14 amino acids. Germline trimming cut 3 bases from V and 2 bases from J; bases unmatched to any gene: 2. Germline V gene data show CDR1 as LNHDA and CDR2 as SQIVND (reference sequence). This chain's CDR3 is CASSMGQTTDTQYF. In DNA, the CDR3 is TGTGCCAGTAGTATGGGACAGACCACAGATACGCAGTATTTT.

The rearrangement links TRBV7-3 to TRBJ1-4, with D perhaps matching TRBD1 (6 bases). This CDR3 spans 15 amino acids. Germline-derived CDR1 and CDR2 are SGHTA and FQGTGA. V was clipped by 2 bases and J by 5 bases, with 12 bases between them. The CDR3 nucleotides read TGTGCCAGCAGCTTATCTGGACAGCCGAATGAAAAACTGTTTTTT. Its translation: CASSLSGQPNEKLFF.

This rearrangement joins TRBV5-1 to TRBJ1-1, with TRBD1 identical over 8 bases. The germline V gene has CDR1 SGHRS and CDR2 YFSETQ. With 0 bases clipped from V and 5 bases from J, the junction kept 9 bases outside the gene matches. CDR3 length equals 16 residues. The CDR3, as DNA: TGCGCCAGCAGCTTGGCCGGGGCAGGGGGCAATACTGAAGCTTTCTTT. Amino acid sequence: CASSLAGAGGNTEAFF.

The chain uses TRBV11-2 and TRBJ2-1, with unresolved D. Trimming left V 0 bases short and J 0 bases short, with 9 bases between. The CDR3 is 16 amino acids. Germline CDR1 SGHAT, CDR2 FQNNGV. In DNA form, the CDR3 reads TGTGCCAGCAGCTTAGATCCCGGTGGCTCCTACAATGAGCAGTTCTTC. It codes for CASSLDPGGSYNEQFF.